The entry below describes one T cell receptor (beta chain). CD8+ and CD4+ T cells were negatively isolated; TEMRA cells were FACS-enriched. Random hexamers were used to reverse transcribe roughly 0.45 to 1 ug of RNA. One entry per CDR3 protein, called by TCRdb with MiXCR from the immunoSEQ multiplex PCR reads. The data contain some 210,000 distinct CDR3 sequences, approximately 94% of them singletons. The V and J ends lost 6 bases and 0 bases, in that order; junction bases with no gene match: 6. There are 15 residues in the CDR3. Germline loops: CDR1 ENHRY, CDR2 SYGVKD. These data come from a study of CD8 T cells in Susac syndrome.

The sequenced sample consisted of CD4+ T cells from PBMCs. The chain recombines TRBV10-3 with TRBJ1-1; 8 positions agree with TRBD1. The sequence came from a human donor with Susac syndrome. As DNA, the CDR3 is TGTGCCATCAGCGGAGAGACAGGGGTGAACACTGAAGCTTTCTTT. It is translated as CAISGETGVNTEAFF.